The rows below give T cell receptor beta chains drawn from one sample of a study of T cell changes during pregnancy in multiple sclerosis. Clones were read by immunoSEQ multiplex PCR, and TCRdb kept only the in-frame ones, dropping some. This sample has about 50,000 clones, with around 92% found just once. Sequencing was performed on CD4+ T cells from peripheral blood mononuclear cells, taken after pregnancy. The receptors here all came from a female donor with multiple sclerosis, enrolled in a pregnancy study. The CDR3 runs from the conserved cysteine through the conserved F or W. A D gene is named only where the DNA matches it firmly. Size values are once, few and many counts, or a class for expanded clones, and some rows have none.

>.|TRBD1|TRBJ2-5|TRBV30
TGTGCCTGGAGCGCCGGGACAGTTCAAGAGACCCAGTACTTC
CAWSAGTVQETQYF
>.|.|TRBJ1-3|TRBV5-4
TGTGCCAGCAGCTTAGGGACACCCGGAAACACCATATATTTT
CASSLGTPGNTIYF
>.|TRBD2|TRBJ2-1|TRBV27
TGTGCCAGCAGTTGGTTTCGGGTGAGGAGCGGGAGGGCAGGGAATGAGCAGTTCTTC
CASSWFRVRSGRAGNEQFF
>.|.|TRBJ1-3|TRBV6-1
TGTGCCAGCAGTGATAGAGGGAAAGGAAACACCATATATTTT
CASSDRGKGNTIYF
>.|.|TRBJ2-1|TRBV5-1
TGCGCCAGCAGCTTGACGAGTTACAATGAGCAGTTCTTC
CASSLTSYNEQFF
>.|.|TRBJ2-5|TRBV7-9
TGTGCCAGCAGCCGAAGGTCCGGGGTCGGTGAGACCCAGTACTTC
CASSRRSGVGETQYF
>once|.|TRBJ2-2|TRBV7-9
TGTGCCAGCAGCTTATCAGTGAACACCGGGGAGCTGTTTTTT
CASSLSVNTGELFF
>.|.|TRBJ2-4|TRBV18
TGTGCCAGCTCACCAAACGCAGGGGCCAACAAAAACATTCAGTACTTC
CASSPNAGANKNIQYF
>.|.|TRBJ2-1|TRBV7-2
TGTGCCAGCAGCCCGAAGGAGCGAGTGTTCTTC
CASSPKERVFF
>.|.|TRBJ1-1|TRBV14
TGTGCCAGCAGCCTACGAACGGGAGGGGTGACTGAAGCTTTCTTT
CASSLRTGGVTEAFF
>once|.|TRBJ2-2|TRBV5-1
TGCGCCAGCAGCTTGGGAGTCACCGGGGAGCTGTTTTTT
CASSLGVTGELFF
>.|.|TRBJ2-3|TRBV27
TGTGCCAGCAGTTTAAGGGGGGCGGGAGTAGCGCGCTTAAGAGACACAGATACGCAGTATTTT
CASSLRGAGVARLRDTDTQYF
>.|TRBD2|TRBJ2-3|TRBV7-9
TGTGCCAGCAGCTTACCGGGACTAGCGGGAGTTGATACGCAGTATTTT
CASSLPGLAGVDTQYF
>.|.|TRBJ2-3|TRBV29-1
TGCAGCGTCCCGACTAGTTTCAACACAGATACGCAGTATTTT
CSVPTSFNTDTQYF
>.|TRBD1|TRBJ2-7|TRBV6-5
TGTGCCAGCAGTTTCCTACTCCCGGGACAGGGCCCCGAGCAGTACTTC
CASSFLLPGQGPEQYF
>.|.|TRBJ2-7|TRBV29-1
TGCAGCGTCCGCGTTCGTGAGGGGGGGCGCGCTTACGAGCAGTACTTC
CSVRVREGGRAYEQYF
>.|TRBD1|TRBJ1-2|TRBV28
TGTGCCAGCAGTATTAACGCCGGGACAGGGGGCTATGGCTACACCTTC
CASSINAGTGGYGYTF
>once|.|TRBJ2-1|TRBV5-1
TGCGCCAGCACTGTGCTAAGGGGGAGCTACAATGAGCAGTTCTTC
CASTVLRGSYNEQFF
>.|TRBD1|TRBJ1-2|TRBV28
TGTGCCAGCAGCCCATTCCGGGACAGCTATGGCTACACCTTC
CASSPFRDSYGYTF
>.|TRBD1|TRBJ2-2|TRBV5-1
TGCGCCAGCAGCCGCGGGGGACAGGGGGCGGTCGGGGAGCTGTTTTTT
CASSRGGQGAVGELFF
>.|.|TRBJ2-7|TRBV6-5
TGTGCCAGCAGTGCTAGGAGATCCTACGAGCAGTACTTC
CASSARRSYEQYF
>once|TRBD2|TRBJ2-1|TRBV19
TGTGCGTCAACGCGGGGGGGCGCCTACAATGAGCAGTTCTTC
CASTRGGAYNEQFF
>.|.|TRBJ1-4|TRBV5-1
TGCGCCAGCAGCTTGTACCAGGGGACTAATGAAAAACTGTTTTTT
CASSLYQGTNEKLFF
>.|TRBD2|TRBJ2-2|TRBV7-9
TGTGCCAGCAGCCCGGGACTACGGGACACCGGGGAGCTGTTTTTT
CASSPGLRDTGELFF
>once|TRBD1|TRBJ1-2|TRBV4-3
TGCGCCAGCAGCCACTGGGGACAGGTTAACTATGGCTACACCTTC
CASSHWGQVNYGYTF
>.|TRBD1|TRBJ2-1|TRBV30
TGTGCCTGGAGTGGGCCGGGACAGGTTCAGTTCTTC
CAWSGPGQVQFF
>.|.|TRBJ1-3|TRBV7-6
TGTGCCAGCAGCTTATCGGACAGCTCTGGAAACACCATATATTTT
CASSLSDSSGNTIYF
>once|.|TRBJ2-5|TRBV9
TGTGCCAGCAGCCCCCAATCCGGGTACCAAGAGACCCAGTACTTC
CASSPQSGYQETQYF
>.|.|TRBJ1-3|TRBV6-1
TGTGCCAGCAGTGAATTTCGGGGGGCTATTGGAAACACCATATATTTT
CASSEFRGAIGNTIYF
>.|TRBD1|TRBJ1-1|TRBV4-3
TGCGCCAGCAGCCAGGCACTTCGACAGGGGAAAACTGAAGCTTTCTTT
CASSQALRQGKTEAFF
>once|.|TRBJ2-2|TRBV4-2
TGTGCCAGCAGCCAAGATCCCAATACCGGGGAGCTGTTTTTT
CASSQDPNTGELFF
>.|.|TRBJ1-1|TRBV19
TGTGCCAGTAGTATTGGGTCTACAGGGCCCTCGAACACTGAAGCTTTCTTT
CASSIGSTGPSNTEAFF
>.|.|TRBJ2-7|TRBV28
TGTGCCAGCAGGCGGGGCGAGCAGTACTTC
CASRRGEQYF